One sample yielded the 13 T cell receptor beta chains listed below, sequenced in a study of blood T cell repertoires in COVID-19. Sequencing was performed with immunoSEQ multiplex PCR; in TCRdb, only in-frame clones are kept and a portion is missing. The table has some 150,000 clones, roughly 90% seen once. The sample comprised peripheral blood. The receptors stem from a man aged 50 to 60 with active or convalescent COVID-19.

The chain joins TRBV11-3 to TRBJ2-3; a possible D gene is TRBD2 (5 bases). There are 12 residues in the CDR3. From germline, CDR1 is SGHNT and CDR2 YENEEA. Trimming took off 5 bases at V and 4 bases at J, with 7 bases between the two ends. The CDR3 region has the DNA TGTGCCAGCAGCCCGAGGGCAGATACGCAGTATTTT. This encodes CASSPRADTQYF. Looking up the rest from reference TRBV11-3 and TRBJ2-3 gives the full variable domain: EAGVVQSPRYKIIEKKQPVAFWCNPISGHNTLYWYLQNLGQGPELLIRYENEEAVDDSQLPKDRFSAERLKGVDSTLKIQPAELGDSAVYLCASSPRADTQYFGPGTRLTVL.

This chain links TRBV27 with TRBJ2-7; D is perhaps TRBD1 (6 bases). Germline V CDR1 and CDR2: MNHEY, SMNVEV (reference sequence). The CDR3 extends over 14 amino acids. The V gene lost 5 bases and the J gene lost 3 bases, with 14 bases spanning the gap. CDR3 coding DNA: TGTGCCAGCAGTCGCCGGGACATTTACTACGAGCAGTACTTC. It translates to CASSRRDIYYEQYF.

This sequence joins TRBV6-5 and TRBJ1-2, with a tentative D call TRBD1 (6 bases). Germline V gene lookup returns CDR1 MNHEY and CDR2 SVGAGI. This CDR3 comprises 14 residues. V shed 5 bases and J shed 4 bases, with 14 bases lying between them. The CDR3 protein is CASSTRDTFYGYTF. DNA of the CDR3: TGTGCCAGCAGTACTCGGGACACCTTCTATGGCTACACCTTC.

CDR3: CASSTSGTGFWGSSYNEQFF. The CDR3 DNA is TGTGCCAGCAGCACCTCCGGGACAGGTTTTTGGGGGAGCTCCTACAATGAGCAGTTCTTC. The chain couples TRBV5-5 to TRBJ2-1, with 8 bases aligning to TRBD1. After removal of 4 bases from V and 0 bases from J, the junction contained 18 bases not matched to a gene. The CDR3 is made up of 20 amino acids. CDR1 and CDR2 from the germline V gene are SGHKS and YYEKEE (reference sequence). Filled out from reference TRBV5-5 and TRBJ2-1, the complete variable domain reads DAGVTQSPTHLIKTRGQQVTLRCSPISGHKSVSWYQQVLGQGPQFIFQYYEKEERGRGNFPDRFSARQFPNYSSELNVNALLLGDSALYLCASSTSGTGFWGSSYNEQFFGPGTRLTVL.

DNA for the CDR3: TGTGCCAGCCCCTCGCGGGAAGGGGGCTGGGGCTACACCTTC. Its protein is CASPSREGGWGYTF. The chain recombines TRBV6-5 with TRBJ1-2, with 7 bases that match TRBD1. Germline CDR1 reads MNHEY; CDR2 reads SVGAGI. This CDR3 has 14 residues. V was pared by 8 bases and J by 8 bases, with 14 bases of the junction left unmatched.

This rearrangement joins TRBV7-9 to TRBJ1-2, with TRBD1 matching 7 bases. CDR1 is SEHNR, CDR2 FQNEAQ, per germline (reference sequence). After removal of 1 base from V and 6 bases from J, the junction contained 5 bases not matched to a gene. This CDR3 has 14 amino acids. CDR3 sequence reads: CASSLGRGLDGYTF. The CDR3, as DNA: TGTGCCAGCAGCTTAGGTAGGGGGCTGGATGGCTACACCTTC.

The V gene is TRBV10-3, the J gene TRBJ2-5; D is unclear. The CDR3 consists of 14 residues. In germline, CDR1 is ENHRY, CDR2 SYGVKD. Trimming stripped 0 bases from V and 1 base from J, with 6 bases between. CDR3 DNA sequence: TGTGCCATCAGTGAGTCGGCCCCCCAAGAGACCCAGTACTTC. It is translated as CAISESAPQETQYF.

This clone has only one observation. The chain joins TRBV29-1 to TRBJ2-7, with TRBD2 identical over 10 bases. The J segment lost 0 bases and the V segment lost 0 bases, leaving 5 bases of the junction unmatched. Germline V gene lookup returns CDR1 SQVTM and CDR2 ANQGSEA. CDR3 length equals 16 residues. The DNA for the CDR3 is TGCAGCGTTGAAGATCTGGCTAGCGGGGGCTCCTACGAGCAGTACTTC. This encodes CSVEDLASGGSYEQYF.

The genes are TRBV7-2 and TRBJ1-2; unclear D gene. Trimming pared 1 base from V and 3 bases from J, leaving 12 bases between. Germline V gene data show CDR1 as SGHTA and CDR2 as FQGNSA. The CDR3 covers 15 residues. Here the CDR3 DNA reads TGTGCCAGCAGCTTAGGGCCGGGCGGGGACTATGGCTACACCTTC. It yields the protein CASSLGPGGDYGYTF.

The chain links TRBV7-2 to TRBJ2-2; TRBD2 aligns across 9 bases. V lost 0 bases and J lost 0; bases outside the gene matches: 2. In germline, CDR1 is SGHTA, CDR2 FQGNSA. CDR3 length: 17 residues. CDR3 DNA: TGTGCCAGCAGCTTAGCTAGCGGGAGTACGAACACCGGGGAGCTGTTTTTT. Translation: CASSLASGSTNTGELFF.

The chain has TRBV5-5 and TRBJ1-6; the D gene is possibly TRBD1 (6 bases). The CDR3 length is 17 residues. Looked up from germline, CDR1 is SGHKS and CDR2 is YYEKEE (reference sequence). Deletions cut 4 bases from V and 5 bases from J, with 19 bases between. The CDR3 loop reads CASSKDRLLGNNSPLHF. As DNA, the CDR3 is TGTGCCAGCAGCAAAGACAGGTTACTTGGAAATAATTCACCCCTCCACTTT. Complete variable domain (other parts from reference TRBV5-5 and TRBJ1-6): DAGVTQSPTHLIKTRGQQVTLRCSPISGHKSVSWYQQVLGQGPQFIFQYYEKEERGRGNFPDRFSARQFPNYSSELNVNALLLGDSALYLCASSKDRLLGNNSPLHFGNGTRLTVT.

The rearrangement links TRBV28 to TRBJ1-5; 9 nucleotides line up with TRBD1. The trim removed 5 bases at V and 1 base at J, leaving 6 bases unmatched. The CDR3 loop spans 16 amino acids. Germline V lookup: CDR1 MDHEN, CDR2 SYDVKM. The CDR3 sequence: CASSLTDRGSNQPQHF. DNA of the CDR3: TGTGCCAGCAGTCTGACCGACAGGGGGAGCAATCAGCCCCAGCATTTT.

V and J are TRBV9 and TRBJ2-2, with a possible D match to TRBD2 (6 bases). Germline V lookup: CDR1 SGDLS, CDR2 YYNGEE. The CDR3 contains 17 residues. The V end lost 0 bases, the J end lost 5 bases, and 17 bases lay between the germline ends. The CDR3 loop reads CASSVVPAGRRTGELFF. The DNA of the CDR3 is TGTGCCAGCAGCGTAGTTCCGGCGGGGCGGAGGACCGGGGAGCTGTTTTTT. Full variable domain (rest looked up from reference TRBV9 and TRBJ2-2): DSGVTQTPKHLITATGQRVTLRCSPRSGDLSVYWYQQSLDQGLQFLIQYYNGEERAKGNILERFSAQQFPDLHSELNLSSLELGDSALYFCASSVVPAGRRTGELFFGEGSRLTVL.